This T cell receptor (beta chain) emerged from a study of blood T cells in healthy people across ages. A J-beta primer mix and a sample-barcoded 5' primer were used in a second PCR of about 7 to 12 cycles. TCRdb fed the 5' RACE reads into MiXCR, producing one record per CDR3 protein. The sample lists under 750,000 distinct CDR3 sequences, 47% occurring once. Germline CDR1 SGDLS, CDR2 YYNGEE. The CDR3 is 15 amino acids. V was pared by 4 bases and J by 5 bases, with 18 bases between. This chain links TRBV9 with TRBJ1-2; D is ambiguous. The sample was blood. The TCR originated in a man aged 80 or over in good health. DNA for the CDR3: TGTGCCAGCAGCCCCTCAGACGTACCGCGGTATGGCTACACCTTC. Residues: CASSPSDVPRYGYTF.